The 5 T cell receptor beta chains listed next were all sequenced from one sample in a study of OX40 agonist ivuxolimab in advanced cancers. Libraries were prepared by immunoSEQ multiplex PCR; TCRdb keeps only in-frame clonotypes and omits some of them. This table has approximately 68,000 clones, 87% appearing once. The starting material was CD4+ or CD8+ T cells sorted from blood, obtained in a trial of the OX40 agonist ivuxolimab. The origin of the receptors is an adult with an advanced solid tumor such as melanoma, head and neck, liver or kidney cancer.

The chain has TRBV10-3 and TRBJ1-1; D is unclear. CDR1 is ENHRY and CDR2 is SYGVKD in the germline V gene. This CDR3 spans 15 amino acids. The germline V and J ends were trimmed by 2 bases and 2 bases, with 12 bases remaining between them. The DNA for the CDR3 is TGTGCCATCAGTGAGGCGACGCGCTCAAACACTGAAGCTTTCTTT. It encodes CAISEATRSNTEAFF.

The rearrangement joins TRBV6-5 to TRBJ2-3; D gene uncertain. The V gene's germline CDR1 is MNHEY and CDR2 SVGAGI. The CDR3 is 16 amino acids. Trimming took off 0 bases at V and 0 bases at J, with 10 bases between the two ends. CDR3 sequence (DNA): TGTGCCAGCAGTTACTCCGGCGGAACTAGCACAGATACGCAGTATTTT. This gives the protein CASSYSGGTSTDTQYF.

The CDR3 DNA sequence: TGCGCCAGCAGCCATTCGGACCGATCGGGAGAGCAGTACTTC. Its translation is CASSHSDRSGEQYF. V is TRBV4-1 and J is TRBJ2-7, with D perhaps TRBD2 (5 bases). The germline V gene has CDR1 MGHRA and CDR2 YSYEKL. V lost 3 bases, J lost 7 bases, and 16 bases lay in between. CDR3 length equals 14 residues.

J is TRBJ2-2 and V is TRBV19, with D perhaps TRBD1 (5 bases). There are 13 residues in the CDR3. Trimming removed 7 bases from V and 5 bases from J, with 11 bases in between. Per the germline V gene, CDR1 is LNHDA and CDR2 is SQIVND (reference sequence). CDR3 sequence (DNA): TGTGCCAGTACCCTTCAGGGAACCGGGGAGCTGTTTTTT. Its protein product is CASTLQGTGELFF.

This clone was seen just once. The chain links TRBV30 to TRBJ2-5; D call uncertain. V was pared by 1 base and J by 3 bases, with 6 bases between. Germline CDR1 and CDR2: GTSNPN and SVGIG (reference sequence). The CDR3 loop spans 12 amino acids. The CDR3 DNA reads TGTGCCTGGAGTGCGCTAAAAGAGACCCAGTACTTC. Translation gives CAWSALKETQYF.